This T cell receptor beta chain was recovered during a study of T cell changes during pregnancy in multiple sclerosis. Measured with immunoSEQ multiplex PCR; TCRdb has only the in-frame clones, and not every one. This sample has around 97,000 clones, with approximately 90% found just once. The sequences come from peripheral blood, collected after pregnancy. This sequence was found in a female donor with multiple sclerosis, enrolled in a pregnancy study.

The CDR3 DNA follows: TGTGCCAGCAGCTTACGGGGGGGGTCTCGGGACGAGCAGTACTTC. Protein product: CASSLRGGSRDEQYF. The rearrangement links TRBV11-2 to TRBJ2-7; 8 bases align to TRBD2. This CDR3 has 15 amino acids. CDR1 is SGHAT and CDR2 is FQNNGV in the germline V gene. J was trimmed by 5 bases and V by 2 bases; bases with no gene match: 8.